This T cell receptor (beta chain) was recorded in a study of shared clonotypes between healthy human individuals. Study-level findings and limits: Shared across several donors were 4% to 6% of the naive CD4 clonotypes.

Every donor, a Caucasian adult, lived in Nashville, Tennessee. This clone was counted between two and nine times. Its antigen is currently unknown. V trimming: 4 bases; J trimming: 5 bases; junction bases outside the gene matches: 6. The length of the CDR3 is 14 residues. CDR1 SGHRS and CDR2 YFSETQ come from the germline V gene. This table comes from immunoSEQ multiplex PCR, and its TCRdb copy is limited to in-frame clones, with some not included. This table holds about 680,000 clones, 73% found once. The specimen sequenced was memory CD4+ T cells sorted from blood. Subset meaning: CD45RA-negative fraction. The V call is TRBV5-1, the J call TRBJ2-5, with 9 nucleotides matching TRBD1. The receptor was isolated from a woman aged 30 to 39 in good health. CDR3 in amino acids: CASSADGQGETQYF. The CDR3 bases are TGCGCCAGCAGCGCTGACGGACAGGGGGAGACCCAGTACTTC. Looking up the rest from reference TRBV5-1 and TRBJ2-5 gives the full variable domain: KAGVTQTPRYLIKTRGQQVTLSCSPISGHRSVSWYQQTPGQGLQFLFEYFSETQRNKGNFPGRFSGRQFSNSRSEMNVSTLELGDSALYLCASSADGQGETQYFGPGTRLLVL.